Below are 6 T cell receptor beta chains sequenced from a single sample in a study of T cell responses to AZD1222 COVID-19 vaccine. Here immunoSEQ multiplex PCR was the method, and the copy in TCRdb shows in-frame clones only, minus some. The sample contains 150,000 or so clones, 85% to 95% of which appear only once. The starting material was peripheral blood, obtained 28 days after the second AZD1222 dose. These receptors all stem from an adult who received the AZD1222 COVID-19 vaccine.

The CDR3 region has the DNA TGTGCCAGTAGTATAGGTACCAGGGGTGAAAAACTGTTTTTT. Translation gives CASSIGTRGEKLFF. The chain has TRBV19 and TRBJ1-4, with D perhaps matching TRBD1 (6 bases). CDR1 and CDR2 (germline): LNHDA, SQIVND (reference sequence). The CDR3 has 14 amino acids. Trimming pared 1 base from V and 7 bases from J, leaving 10 bases between.

CDR3: CASSPALNTEAFF. CDR3 DNA sequence: TGTGCCAGCAGTCCAGCCTTGAACACTGAAGCTTTCTTT. The chain links TRBV28 to TRBJ1-1; D remains ambiguous. V dropped 5 bases and J dropped 0 bases, with 7 bases sitting between them. The germline V gene has CDR1 MDHEN and CDR2 SYDVKM. The CDR3 spans 13 residues.

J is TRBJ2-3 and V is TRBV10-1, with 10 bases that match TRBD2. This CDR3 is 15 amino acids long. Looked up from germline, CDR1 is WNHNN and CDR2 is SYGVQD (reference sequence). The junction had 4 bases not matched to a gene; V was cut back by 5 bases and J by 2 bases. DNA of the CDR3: TGCGCCAGCAGTCTAGCGGGAGCGACCACAGATACGCAGTATTTT. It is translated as CASSLAGATTDTQYF.

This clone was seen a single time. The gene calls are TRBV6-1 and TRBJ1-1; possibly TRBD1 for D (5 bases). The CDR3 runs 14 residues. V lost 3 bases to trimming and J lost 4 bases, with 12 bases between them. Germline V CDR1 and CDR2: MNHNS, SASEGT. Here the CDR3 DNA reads TGTGCCAGCAGTGACCAGGGTAGGACCACTGAAGCTTTCTTT. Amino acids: CASSDQGRTTEAFF.

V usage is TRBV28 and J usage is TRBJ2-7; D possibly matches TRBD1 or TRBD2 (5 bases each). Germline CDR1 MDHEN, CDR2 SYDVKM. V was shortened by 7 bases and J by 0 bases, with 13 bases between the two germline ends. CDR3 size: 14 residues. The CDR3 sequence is CASTSGTYSYEQYF. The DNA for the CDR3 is TGTGCCAGCACCTCCGGGACGTACTCCTACGAGCAGTACTTC.

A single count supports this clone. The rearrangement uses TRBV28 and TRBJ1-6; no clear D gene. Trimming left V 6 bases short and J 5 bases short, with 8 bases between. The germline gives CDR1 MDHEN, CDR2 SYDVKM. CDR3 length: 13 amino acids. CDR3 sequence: CASSTPNNSPLHF. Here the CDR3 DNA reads TGTGCCAGCAGCACTCCTAATAATTCACCCCTCCACTTT.